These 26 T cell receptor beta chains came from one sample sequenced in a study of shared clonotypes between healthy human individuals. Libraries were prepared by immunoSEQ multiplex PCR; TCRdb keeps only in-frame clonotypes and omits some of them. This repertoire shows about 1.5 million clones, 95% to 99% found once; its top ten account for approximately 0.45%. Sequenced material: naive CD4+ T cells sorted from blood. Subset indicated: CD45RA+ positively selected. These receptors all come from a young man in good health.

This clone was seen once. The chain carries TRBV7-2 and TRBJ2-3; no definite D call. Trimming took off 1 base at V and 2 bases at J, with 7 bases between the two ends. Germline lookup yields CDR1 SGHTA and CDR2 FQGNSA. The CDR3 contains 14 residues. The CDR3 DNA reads TGTGCCAGCAGCTTAGTCACGGCCACAGATACGCAGTATTTT. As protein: CASSLVTATDTQYF.

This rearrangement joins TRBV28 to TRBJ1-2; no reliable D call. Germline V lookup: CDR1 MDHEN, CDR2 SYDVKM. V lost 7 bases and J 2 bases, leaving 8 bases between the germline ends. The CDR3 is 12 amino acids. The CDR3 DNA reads TGTGCCAGCAACTATCCGAACTATGGCTACACCTTC. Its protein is CASNYPNYGYTF.

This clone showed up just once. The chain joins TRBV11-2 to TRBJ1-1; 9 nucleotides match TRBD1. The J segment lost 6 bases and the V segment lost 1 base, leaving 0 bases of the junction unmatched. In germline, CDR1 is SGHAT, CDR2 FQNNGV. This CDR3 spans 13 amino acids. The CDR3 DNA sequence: TGTGCCAGCAGCTTAGGACAGGGGGCTGAAGCTTTCTTT. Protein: CASSLGQGAEAFF.

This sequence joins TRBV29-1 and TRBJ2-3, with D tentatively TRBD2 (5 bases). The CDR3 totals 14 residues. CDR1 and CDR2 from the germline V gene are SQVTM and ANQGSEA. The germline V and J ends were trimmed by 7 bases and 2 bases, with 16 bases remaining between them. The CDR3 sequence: CSAPRSGYTDTQYF. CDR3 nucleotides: TGCAGCGCCCCCAGGAGCGGATACACAGATACGCAGTATTTT.

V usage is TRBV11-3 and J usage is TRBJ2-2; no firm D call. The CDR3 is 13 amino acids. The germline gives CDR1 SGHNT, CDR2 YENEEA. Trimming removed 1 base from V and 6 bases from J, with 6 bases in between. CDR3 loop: CASSLAFAGELFF. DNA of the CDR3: TGTGCCAGCAGCTTAGCGTTCGCCGGGGAGCTGTTTTTT.

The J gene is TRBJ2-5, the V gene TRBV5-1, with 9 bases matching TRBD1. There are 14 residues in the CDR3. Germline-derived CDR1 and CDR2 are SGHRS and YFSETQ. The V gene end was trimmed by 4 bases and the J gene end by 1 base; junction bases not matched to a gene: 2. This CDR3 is CASSPDRGQETQYF. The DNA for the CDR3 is TGCGCCAGCAGCCCGGACAGGGGCCAAGAGACCCAGTACTTC.

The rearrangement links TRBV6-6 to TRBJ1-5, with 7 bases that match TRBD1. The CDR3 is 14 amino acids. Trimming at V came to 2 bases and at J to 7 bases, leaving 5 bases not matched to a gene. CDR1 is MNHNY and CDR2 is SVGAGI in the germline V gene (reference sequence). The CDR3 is CASSYHRGGQPQHF. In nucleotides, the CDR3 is TGTGCCAGCAGTTACCACAGGGGTGGCCAGCCCCAGCATTTT.

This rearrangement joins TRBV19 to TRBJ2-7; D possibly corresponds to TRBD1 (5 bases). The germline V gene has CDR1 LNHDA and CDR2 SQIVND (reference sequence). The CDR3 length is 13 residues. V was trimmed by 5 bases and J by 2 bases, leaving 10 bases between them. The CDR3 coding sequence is TGTGCCAGTAGTCAGGGATGGGCCTACGAGCAGTACTTC. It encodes CASSQGWAYEQYF.

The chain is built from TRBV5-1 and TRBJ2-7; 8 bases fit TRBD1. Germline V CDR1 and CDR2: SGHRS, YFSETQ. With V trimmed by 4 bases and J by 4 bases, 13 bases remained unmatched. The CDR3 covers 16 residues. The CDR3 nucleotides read TGCGCCAGCAGCCAAACATGGGGGACAGGTGTTTACGAGCAGTACTTC. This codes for CASSQTWGTGVYEQYF. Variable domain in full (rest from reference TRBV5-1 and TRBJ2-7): KAGVTQTPRYLIKTRGQQVTLSCSPISGHRSVSWYQQTPGQGLQFLFEYFSETQRNKGNFPGRFSGRQFSNSRSEMNVSTLELGDSALYLCASSQTWGTGVYEQYFGPGTRLTVT.

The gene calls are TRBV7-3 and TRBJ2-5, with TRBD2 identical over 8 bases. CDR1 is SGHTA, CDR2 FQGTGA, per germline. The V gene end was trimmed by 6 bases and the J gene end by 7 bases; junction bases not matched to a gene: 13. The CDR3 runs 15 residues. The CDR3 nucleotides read TGTGCCAGCAGTCCCCGGAGCGGGAGTAGGGGGACCCAGTACTTC. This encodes CASSPRSGSRGTQYF. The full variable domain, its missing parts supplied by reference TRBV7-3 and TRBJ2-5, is GAGVSQTPSNKVTEKGKYVELRCDPISGHTALYWYRQSLGQGPEFLIYFQGTGAADDSGLPNDRFFAVRPEGSVSTLKIQRTERGDSAVYLCASSPRSGSRGTQYFGPGTRLLVL.

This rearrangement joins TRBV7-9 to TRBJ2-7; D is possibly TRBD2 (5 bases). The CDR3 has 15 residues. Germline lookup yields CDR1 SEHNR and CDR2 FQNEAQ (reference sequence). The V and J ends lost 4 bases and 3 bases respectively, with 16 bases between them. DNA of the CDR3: TGTGCCAGCAGCTCAGAAGGGAGCAACAACTACGAGCAGTACTTC. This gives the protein CASSSEGSNNYEQYF.

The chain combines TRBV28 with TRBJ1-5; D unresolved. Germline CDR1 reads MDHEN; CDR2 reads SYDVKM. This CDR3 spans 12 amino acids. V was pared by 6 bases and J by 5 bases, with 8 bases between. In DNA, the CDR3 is TGTGCCAGCAGCCGGACCTATCAGCCCCAGCATTTT. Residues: CASSRTYQPQHF.

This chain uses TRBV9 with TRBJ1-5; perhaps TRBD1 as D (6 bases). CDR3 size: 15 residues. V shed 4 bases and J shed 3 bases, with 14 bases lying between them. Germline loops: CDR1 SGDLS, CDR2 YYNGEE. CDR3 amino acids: CASSSQGIPNQPQHF. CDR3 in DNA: TGTGCCAGCAGCTCTCAGGGGATCCCCAATCAGCCCCAGCATTTT.

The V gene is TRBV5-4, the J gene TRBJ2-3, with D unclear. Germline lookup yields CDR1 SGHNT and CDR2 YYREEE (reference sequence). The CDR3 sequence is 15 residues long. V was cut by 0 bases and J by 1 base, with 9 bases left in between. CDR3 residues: CASSLAGVGTDTQYF. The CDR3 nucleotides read TGTGCCAGCAGCTTGGCTGGTGTAGGCACAGATACGCAGTATTTT. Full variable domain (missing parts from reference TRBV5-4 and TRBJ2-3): ETGVTQSPTHLIKTRGQQVTLRCSSQSGHNTVSWYQQALGQGPQFIFQYYREEENGRGNFPPRFSGLQFPNYSSELNVNALELDDSALYLCASSLAGVGTDTQYFGPGTRLTVL.

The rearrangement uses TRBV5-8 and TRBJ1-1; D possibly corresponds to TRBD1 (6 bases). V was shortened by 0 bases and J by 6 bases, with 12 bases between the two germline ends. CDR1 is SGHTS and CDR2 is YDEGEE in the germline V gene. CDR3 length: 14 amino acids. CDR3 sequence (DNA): TGTGCCAGCAGCTTGGTAGGGGGTTTGGCTGAAGCTTTCTTT. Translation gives CASSLVGGLAEAFF.

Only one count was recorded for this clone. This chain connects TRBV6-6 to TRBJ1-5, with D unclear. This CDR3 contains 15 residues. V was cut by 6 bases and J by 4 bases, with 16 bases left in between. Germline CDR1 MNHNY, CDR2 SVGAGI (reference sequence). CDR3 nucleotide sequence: TGTGCCAGCAGGCCCTCGCGGACTGCTAATCAGCCCCAGCATTTT. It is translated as CASRPSRTANQPQHF.

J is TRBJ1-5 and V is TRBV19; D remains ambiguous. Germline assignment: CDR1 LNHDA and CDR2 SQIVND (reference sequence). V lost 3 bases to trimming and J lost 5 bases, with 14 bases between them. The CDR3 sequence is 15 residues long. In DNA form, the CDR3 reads TGTGCCAGTAGTATGCGTGTAGCCGACTATCAGCCCCAGCATTTT. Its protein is CASSMRVADYQPQHF.

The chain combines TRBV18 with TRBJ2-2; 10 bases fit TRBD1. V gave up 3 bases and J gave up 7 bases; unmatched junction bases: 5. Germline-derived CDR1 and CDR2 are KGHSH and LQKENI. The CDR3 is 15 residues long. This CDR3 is CASSPWDRGRGELFF. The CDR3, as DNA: TGTGCCAGCTCACCGTGGGACAGGGGACGCGGGGAGCTGTTTTTT.

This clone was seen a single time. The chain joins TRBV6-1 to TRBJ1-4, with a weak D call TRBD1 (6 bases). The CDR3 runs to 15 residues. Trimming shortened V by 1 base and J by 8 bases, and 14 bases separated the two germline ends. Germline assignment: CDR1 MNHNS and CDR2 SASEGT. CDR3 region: CASSEGGGPREKLFF. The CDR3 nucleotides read TGTGCCAGCAGTGAAGGGGGGGGGCCGCGGGAAAAACTGTTTTTT.

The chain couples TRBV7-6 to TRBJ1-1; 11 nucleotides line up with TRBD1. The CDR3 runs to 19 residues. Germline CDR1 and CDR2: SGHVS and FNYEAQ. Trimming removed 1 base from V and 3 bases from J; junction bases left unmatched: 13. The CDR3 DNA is TGTGCCAGCAGCTTAGTCATTGGTCGGACAGGGGGCCCGGACACTGAAGCTTTCTTT. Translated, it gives CASSLVIGRTGGPDTEAFF.

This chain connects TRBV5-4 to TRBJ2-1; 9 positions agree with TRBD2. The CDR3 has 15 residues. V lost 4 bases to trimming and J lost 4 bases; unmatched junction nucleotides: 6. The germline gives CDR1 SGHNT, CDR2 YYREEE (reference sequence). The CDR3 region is CASSPIAGAYNEQFF. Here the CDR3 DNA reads TGTGCCAGCAGCCCCATAGCGGGGGCTTACAATGAGCAGTTCTTC.

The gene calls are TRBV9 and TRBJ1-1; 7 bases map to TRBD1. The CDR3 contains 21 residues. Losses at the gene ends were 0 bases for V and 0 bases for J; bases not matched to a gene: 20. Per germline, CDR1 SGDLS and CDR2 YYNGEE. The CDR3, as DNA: TGTGCCAGCAGCGTAGGACAGGGAAGGTCTCTGCCCCGAGATATGAACACTGAAGCTTTCTTT. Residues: CASSVGQGRSLPRDMNTEAFF.

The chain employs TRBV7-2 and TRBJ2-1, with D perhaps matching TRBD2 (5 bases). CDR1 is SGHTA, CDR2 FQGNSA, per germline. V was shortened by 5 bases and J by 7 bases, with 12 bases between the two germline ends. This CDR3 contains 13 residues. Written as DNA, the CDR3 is TGTGCCAGCAGCCCTTATTGGAGGAATGAGCAGTTCTTC. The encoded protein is CASSPYWRNEQFF.

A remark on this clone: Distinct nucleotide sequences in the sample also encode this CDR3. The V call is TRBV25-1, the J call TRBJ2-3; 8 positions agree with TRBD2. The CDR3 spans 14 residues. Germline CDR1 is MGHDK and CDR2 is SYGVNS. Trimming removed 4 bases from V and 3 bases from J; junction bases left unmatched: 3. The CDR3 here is CASSAGRATDTQYF. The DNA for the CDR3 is TGTGCCAGCAGTGCCGGGAGGGCAACAGATACGCAGTATTTT.

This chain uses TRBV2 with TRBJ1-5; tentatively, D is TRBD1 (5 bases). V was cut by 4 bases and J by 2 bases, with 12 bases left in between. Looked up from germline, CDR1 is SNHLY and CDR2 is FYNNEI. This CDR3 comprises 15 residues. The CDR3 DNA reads TGTGCCAGCAGTGCGAGGGGCTCGGGCAATCAGCCCCAGCATTTT. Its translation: CASSARGSGNQPQHF.

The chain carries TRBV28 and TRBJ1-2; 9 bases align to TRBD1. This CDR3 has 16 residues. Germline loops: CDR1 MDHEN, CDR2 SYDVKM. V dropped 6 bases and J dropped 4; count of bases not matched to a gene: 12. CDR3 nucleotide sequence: TGTGCCAGCAGCCCCCTTCGGACAGGGGTTGTCTATGGCTACACCTTC. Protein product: CASSPLRTGVVYGYTF.